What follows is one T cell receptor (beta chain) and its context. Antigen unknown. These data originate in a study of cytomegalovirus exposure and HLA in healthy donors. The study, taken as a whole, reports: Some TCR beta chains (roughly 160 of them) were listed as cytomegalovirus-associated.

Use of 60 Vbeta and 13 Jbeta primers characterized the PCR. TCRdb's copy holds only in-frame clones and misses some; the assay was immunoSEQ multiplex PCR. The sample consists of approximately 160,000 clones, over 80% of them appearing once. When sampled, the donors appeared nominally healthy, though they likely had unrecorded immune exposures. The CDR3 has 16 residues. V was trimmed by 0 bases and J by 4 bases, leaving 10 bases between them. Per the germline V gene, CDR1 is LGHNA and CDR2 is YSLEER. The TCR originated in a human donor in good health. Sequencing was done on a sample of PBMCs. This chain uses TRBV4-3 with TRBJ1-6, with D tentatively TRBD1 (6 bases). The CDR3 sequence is CASSQDKGTYNSPLHF. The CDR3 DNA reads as TGCGCCAGCAGCCAAGATAAAGGGACATATAATTCACCCCTCCACTTT.